A single sample gave rise to the 7 T cell receptor beta chains below, sequenced in a study of T-cell memory formation after mild COVID-19. TCRdb re-analysed the 5' RACE reads in MiXCR, keeping a single row per CDR3 protein. The sample has 450,000 to 650,000 distinct CDR3 sequences, under 20% seen once; the top ten hold around 12%. The sequencing input was PBMCs or a T cell subset sorted from them (not recorded which). The receptors derive from an adult woman who had mild COVID-19 (a few samples of this study predate the infection). Cell type and time point are not known.

This clonotype turned up a few times. J is TRBJ2-7 and V is TRBV11-1, with TRBD2 as a possible D gene (6 bases). CDR1 and CDR2 (germline): SGHAT, FQDESV (reference sequence). The V end lost 5 bases, the J end lost 4 bases, and 15 bases lay between the germline ends. CDR3 length equals 14 residues. The CDR3 sequence: CASSAAEGKYEQYF. CDR3 bases: TGTGCCAGCAGCGCAGCGGAGGGCAAGTACGAGCAGTACTTC.

The V and J genes are TRBV5-1 and TRBJ2-5, with TRBD2 matching over 8 bases. The CDR3 has 17 residues. V shed 4 bases and J 4 bases; nucleotides not matched to a gene: 15. Germline CDR1 is SGHRS and CDR2 is YFSETQ. The CDR3 coding sequence is TGCGCCAGCAGCCCCGTAAGAAGCGGGAGAGTAGGAGAGACCCAGTACTTC. This encodes CASSPVRSGRVGETQYF.

V gene TRBV18 combines with J gene TRBJ1-5; the match to TRBD1 covers 8 bases. The CDR3 totals 18 residues. J gave up 0 bases and V 5 bases, and 12 bases lay outside the gene matches. The germline CDR1 and CDR2 sequences are KGHSH and LQKENI. The CDR3 is CASSADRDVNYSNQPQHF. DNA for the CDR3: TGTGCCAGCTCAGCGGACAGGGACGTTAATTATAGCAATCAGCCCCAGCATTTT.

This chain links TRBV6-5 with TRBJ2-7; 9 positions agree with TRBD1. The V segment lost 1 base and the J segment 5 bases; nucleotides outside the gene matches: 6. The CDR3 is made up of 15 amino acids. Germline V gene lookup returns CDR1 MNHEY and CDR2 SVGAGI. This CDR3 is CASSYYTGGNDEQYF. The CDR3 coding sequence is TGTGCCAGCAGTTACTATACAGGGGGCAACGACGAGCAGTACTTC.

This clonotype has just a few counts. The rearrangement links TRBV5-6 to TRBJ1-2; D ambiguous. This CDR3 spans 12 amino acids. CDR1 and CDR2 from the germline V gene are SGHDT and YYEEEE. V lost 0 bases and J 8 bases, leaving 8 bases between the germline ends. For the CDR3, the DNA is TGTGCCAGCAGCTTGGACCTTAAGGGCTACACCTTC. It yields the protein CASSLDLKGYTF.

The chain recombines TRBV30 with TRBJ2-7; tentative D call: TRBD1 (6 bases). The germline V gene encodes CDR1 GTSNPN and CDR2 SVGIG (reference sequence). The CDR3 spans 13 residues. Deletions cut 3 bases from V and 2 bases from J, with 11 bases between. CDR3: CAWRIKGAYEQYF. The CDR3 coding sequence is TGTGCCTGGAGAATAAAGGGGGCCTACGAGCAGTACTTC.

This chain uses TRBV20-1 with TRBJ2-1; TRBD2 agrees at 9 bases. This CDR3 is built from 17 residues. Germline values: CDR1 DFQATT, CDR2 SNEGSKA (reference sequence). J lost 8 bases, V lost 1 base, and 15 bases had no gene match. The CDR3 here is CSARAPRLAESRYEQFF. The CDR3 coding sequence is TGCAGTGCTAGAGCCCCCAGACTAGCGGAGTCCCGCTATGAGCAGTTCTTC.